These T cell receptor beta chains were read from a single sample in a study of beta chain features in type 1 diabetes. Here immunoSEQ multiplex PCR was the method, and the copy in TCRdb shows in-frame clones only, minus some. The sample includes some 240,000 clones, 16% of them seen just once. Source material: naive CD4+ T cells from blood. The source of these receptors is a man aged 25 to 45 with type 1 diabetes. Each CDR3 is given with its conserved first and last residue. D genes are given only for firm matches. Clone size is not always given. Where it is, it says once, few, many or a class for expanded clones.

V	D	size	J	DNA	CDR3
TRBV29-1	.	few	TRBJ2-2	TGCAGCGTTGAAACGGCGGAACCTCCGAACACCGGGGAGCTGTTTTTT	CSVETAEPPNTGELFF
TRBV29-1	.	few	TRBJ2-5	TGCAGCGTTGGCGCGTACTCGGGCTTGGGGGAGACCCAGTACTTC	CSVGAYSGLGETQYF
TRBV18	TRBD2	few	TRBJ2-1	TGTGCCAGCTCACCAACTAGCGGGAGTGGAAATGAGCAGTTCTTC	CASSPTSGSGNEQFF
TRBV6-6	.	.	TRBJ1-2	TGTGCCAGCAGTCCAGGGTCCTCAGGAGGCTACACCTTC	CASSPGSSGGYTF
TRBV4-1	TRBD1	few	TRBJ2-1	TGCGCCAGCGTTCCAGGGGGCTCCTACAATGAGCAGTTCTTC	CASVPGGSYNEQFF
TRBV6-1	.	.	TRBJ2-5	TGTGCCAGCAGTTTAACAGGGCGGGAGACCCAGTACTTC	CASSLTGRETQYF
TRBV7-9	TRBD1	few	TRBJ1-4	TGTGCCAGCAGCCCCGGACAGGGTGCAAATGAAAAACTGTTTTTT	CASSPGQGANEKLFF
TRBV20-1	.	few	TRBJ2-7	TGCAGTGCCGTCCACTACGAGCAGTACTTC	CSAVHYEQYF
TRBV5-1	.	few	TRBJ2-1	TGCGCCAGCAGCTTGGCCGAAAGAGCCCAGCAGTTCTTC	CASSLAERAQQFF
TRBV7-2	TRBD1	.	TRBJ1-5	TGTGCCAGCAGCTTCAGACAGGGGGCTCAGCCCCAGCATTTT	CASSFRQGAQPQHF
TRBV6-5	.	.	TRBJ2-4	TGTGCCAGCAGTTACGACCGGGGTGGAGACATTCAGTACTTC	CASSYDRGGDIQYF
TRBV27	TRBD2	.	TRBJ2-3	TGTGCCAGCGGAACTCCGGGACTAGCGCCTAGAGATACGCAGTATTTT	CASGTPGLAPRDTQYF
TRBV7-2	.	few	TRBJ2-5	TGTGCCAGCAGCTTGGCCCCGGGGAACCAGTACTTC	CASSLAPGNQYF
TRBV7-9	.	few	TRBJ2-3	TGTGCCAGCAGCACCTGGGGAGATACGCAGTATTTT	CASSTWGDTQYF
TRBV2	.	few	TRBJ1-5	TGTGCCAGCAATCTGGGGGTTAGCAATCAGCCCCAGCATTTT	CASNLGVSNQPQHF
TRBV15	TRBD2	few	TRBJ2-7	TGTGCCACCAGCACTAGCGGGAGAAGTGACGAGCAGTACTTC	CATSTSGRSDEQYF
TRBV19	.	few	TRBJ1-1	TGTGCCAGTAGCCCTCGCGGGGGGTACACTGAAGCTTTCTTT	CASSPRGGYTEAFF
TRBV7-9	TRBD1	.	TRBJ2-5	TGTGCCAGTAGACAGGGAATAGAGACCCAGTACTTC	CASRQGIETQYF
TRBV7-2	TRBD1	few	TRBJ2-6	TGTGCCAGCAGCCCGGGACAGGGGGCAACCGGGGCCAACGTCCTGACTTTC	CASSPGQGATGANVLTF
TRBV20-1	.	.	TRBJ2-1	TGCAGTGCGCCGGAAGGTGAGCAGTTCTTC	CSAPEGEQFF
TRBV5-1	.	.	TRBJ2-2	TGCGCCAGCAGCTTGGTCCCTAGCACCGGGGAGCTGTTTTTT	CASSLVPSTGELFF
TRBV18	.	.	TRBJ2-5	TGTGCCAGCTCACAGCACGTCCTAGAGACCCAGTACTTC	CASSQHVLETQYF
TRBV7-9	TRBD2	.	TRBJ2-7	TGTGCCAGCAGGTTCAGCGGGAGTTACGAGCAGTACTTC	CASRFSGSYEQYF
TRBV6-1	TRBD2	.	TRBJ2-2	TGTGCCAGCAGTGAACAGCTAGCGGGGTTAGGTACCGGGGAGCTGTTTTTT	CASSEQLAGLGTGELFF
TRBV18	.	.	TRBJ2-5	TGTGCCAGCTCCCCCAGGGAGAACAGAGGAGAGACCCAGTACTTC	CASSPRENRGETQYF
TRBV4-3	.	.	TRBJ2-3	TGCGCCAGCAGCCACCTTAGCGGAGGGAGCACAGATACGCAGTATTTT	CASSHLSGGSTDTQYF
TRBV20-1	.	few	TRBJ2-1	TGCAGTGCTCACGCGAACGATGAGCAGTTCTTC	CSAHANDEQFF
TRBV29-1	.	few	TRBJ2-1	TGCAGCGTGCTAGCGTTCTCCTACAATGAGCAGTTCTTC	CSVLAFSYNEQFF
TRBV7-8	.	few	TRBJ2-6	TGTGCCAGCAGCCGCTTGGGGGGCTCTGGGGCCAACGTCCTGACTTTC	CASSRLGGSGANVLTF
TRBV5-1	.	.	TRBJ2-5	TGCGCCAGCAGCTTAAACCAAGAGACCCAGTACTTC	CASSLNQETQYF
TRBV5-6	.	.	TRBJ2-1	TGTGCCAGCAGCCTGAGGAACAGGGACCATGAGCAGTTCTTC	CASSLRNRDHEQFF
TRBV4-1	.	.	TRBJ2-3	TGCGCCAGCAGCCAAGAAGCCGCTAGCGACACAGATACGCAGTATTTT	CASSQEAASDTDTQYF
TRBV11-2	.	.	TRBJ2-6	TGTGCCAGCCGCTCGCCGGGCAGAGCCTCTGGGGCCAACGTCCTGACTTTC	CASRSPGRASGANVLTF
TRBV4-2	.	few	TRBJ2-5	TGTGCCAGCAGGGACGGGTGGACCCAGTACTTC	CASRDGWTQYF
TRBV4-3	.	few	TRBJ2-1	TGCGCCAGCAGCCACTTCCGGGGGAATGAGCAGTTCTTC	CASSHFRGNEQFF
TRBV30	TRBD1	.	TRBJ1-2	TGTGCCTGGAGTGCCCTGGACAGGGGGGCAGATGGCTACACCTTC	CAWSALDRGADGYTF
TRBV20-1	.	few	TRBJ1-1	TGCAGTGCGAGGACCTCTGGGGGAGCTTTCTTT	CSARTSGGAFF
TRBV27	.	.	TRBJ2-1	TGTGCCAGCAGACCACAGGAGAGCTCCTACAATGAGCAGTTCTTC	CASRPQESSYNEQFF
TRBV29-1	TRBD1	.	TRBJ2-7	TGCAGCGTTGGCCTACAGGGGGGAAAGCAGTACTTC	CSVGLQGGKQYF
TRBV5-1	TRBD1	.	TRBJ2-5	TGCGCCAGCAGCCAAAACAGGGGAGAGACCCAGTACTTC	CASSQNRGETQYF
TRBV4-3	TRBD2	.	TRBJ2-2	TGCGCCAGCAGCCATATCACGGGGGGTACCGGGGAGCTGTTTTTT	CASSHITGGTGELFF
TRBV15	.	.	TRBJ2-1	TGTGCCACCAGACCGGAATCCGGCAATGAGCAGTTCTTC	CATRPESGNEQFF
TRBV15	.	.	TRBJ2-5	TGTGCCACCAGCAATTATGTCTCACAAGAGACCCAGTACTTC	CATSNYVSQETQYF